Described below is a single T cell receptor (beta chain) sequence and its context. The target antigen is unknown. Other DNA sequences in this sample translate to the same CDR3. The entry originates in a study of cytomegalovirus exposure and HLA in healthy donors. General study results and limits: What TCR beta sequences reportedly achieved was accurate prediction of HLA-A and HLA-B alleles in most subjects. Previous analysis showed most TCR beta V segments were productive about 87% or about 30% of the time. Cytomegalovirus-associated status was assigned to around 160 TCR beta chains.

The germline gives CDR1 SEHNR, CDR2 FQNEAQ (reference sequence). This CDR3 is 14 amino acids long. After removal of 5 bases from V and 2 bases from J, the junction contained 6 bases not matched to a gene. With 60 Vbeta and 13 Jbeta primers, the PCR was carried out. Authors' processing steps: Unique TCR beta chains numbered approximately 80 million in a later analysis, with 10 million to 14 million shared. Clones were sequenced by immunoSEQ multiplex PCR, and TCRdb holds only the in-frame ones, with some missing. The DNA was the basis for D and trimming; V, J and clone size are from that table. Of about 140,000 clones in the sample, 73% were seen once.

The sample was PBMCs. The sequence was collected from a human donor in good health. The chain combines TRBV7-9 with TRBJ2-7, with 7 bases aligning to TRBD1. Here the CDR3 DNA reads TGTGCCAGCAGCCCCCGACAGGGAACCTACGAGCAGTACTTC. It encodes CASSPRQGTYEQYF.